This T cell receptor (beta chain) was documented in a study of cytomegalovirus exposure and HLA in healthy donors. To note about this clone: Its target is unknown.

PCR employed 60 Vbeta and 13 Jbeta primers. Sequencing was performed with immunoSEQ multiplex PCR; in TCRdb, only in-frame clones are kept and a portion is missing. The sample includes some 170,000 clones, about 75% of them seen just once. Whole-study findings and limits: Cytomegalovirus-associated status was assigned to 150 or so TCR beta chains. Among CMV-associated TCR beta chains, most appeared HLA-restricted in a later analysis.

Healthy donors of bone marrow made up the group. At sampling all donors were nominally healthy, likely with unrecorded immune exposures. This CDR3 region has 13 residues. J was trimmed by 8 bases and V by 6 bases; bases with no gene match: 7. CDR1 is MRHNA and CDR2 is SNTAGT in the germline V gene. Sample: PBMCs. The chain links TRBV6-4 to TRBJ2-1; 7 bases map to TRBD2. The source is a man aged 35 to 55 in good health and CMV-seropositive. The CDR3 nucleotides are TGTGCCAGCAGACAGACTAGCCGGGATGAGCAGTTCTTC. Translated, it gives CASRQTSRDEQFF.